The 13 T cell receptor beta chains given below trace back to one sample, sequenced in a study of brain T cells in children with intractable seizures. The method was immunoSEQ multiplex PCR; TCRdb's version includes in-frame clones alone and lacks a portion of them. The sample includes about 340,000 clones, 93% seen only once; the top ten take 5% to 7%. Time point indicated: blood from clinic visit 5 months post-surgery; TSC patient then seizure free. Source: peripheral blood, taken more than 4 months after surgery. The receptors come from a boy in the first two years of life with tuberous sclerosis and intractable seizures.

This sequence joins TRBV30 and TRBJ1-1; D gene ambiguous. The germline gives CDR1 GTSNPN, CDR2 SVGIG (reference sequence). The CDR3 is 13 amino acids. Trimming left V 2 bases short and J 6 bases short, with 13 bases between. This CDR3 is CAWSRAVPPEAFF. The CDR3 DNA follows: TGTGCCTGGAGTCGGGCAGTCCCCCCTGAAGCTTTCTTT.

This sequence joins TRBV6-1 and TRBJ1-2; 7 bases line up with TRBD1. There are 15 residues in the CDR3. Per germline, CDR1 MNHNS and CDR2 SASEGT. Losses at the gene ends were 1 base for V and 4 bases for J; bases not matched to a gene: 6. CDR3 bases: TGTGCCAGCAGTGAAGAAGACAGGGAAGTCTATGGCTACACCTTC. Protein: CASSEEDREVYGYTF.

This chain joins TRBV11-1 and TRBJ1-1; 10 nucleotides match TRBD1. With 4 bases clipped from V and 5 bases from J, the junction kept 7 bases outside the gene matches. The CDR3 has 15 amino acids. Germline CDR1 and CDR2: SGHAT and FQDESV (reference sequence). CDR3 protein: CASSWVGDRGTEAFF. CDR3 coding DNA: TGTGCCAGCAGCTGGGTAGGGGACAGGGGAACTGAAGCTTTCTTT.

The DNA for the CDR3 is TGCGCCAGCAGTCTGCAGCGGGGGGGCCTTTACAATGAGCAGTTCTTC. Amino acids: CASSLQRGGLYNEQFF. J is TRBJ2-1 and V is TRBV10-2; 10 bases agree with TRBD2. V gave up 5 bases and J gave up 4 bases; unmatched junction bases: 8. The CDR3 has 16 residues. Per the germline V gene, CDR1 is WSHSY and CDR2 is SAAADI.

The chain has TRBV19 and TRBJ2-3; 8 nucleotides line up with TRBD2. V lost 5 bases and J lost 3; bases outside the gene matches: 4. Germline V CDR1 and CDR2: LNHDA, SQIVND (reference sequence). CDR3 length: 14 amino acids. CDR3 in amino acids: CASSFGRETDTQYF. CDR3 nucleotides: TGTGCCAGTAGTTTCGGGAGGGAGACAGATACGCAGTATTTT.

V gene TRBV15 combines with J gene TRBJ1-6, with 7 bases aligning to TRBD1. The CDR3 runs to 15 residues. The germline gives CDR1 LNHNV, CDR2 YYDKDF (reference sequence). V was pared by 4 bases and J by 10 bases, with 10 bases of the junction left unmatched. CDR3 coding DNA: TGTGCCACCAGCATGGACAGGACGACGGGATCACCCCTCCACTTT. Its translation is CATSMDRTTGSPLHF. The whole variable domain, remainder taken from reference TRBV15 and TRBJ1-6, is DAMVIQNPRYQVTQFGKPVTLSCSQTLNHNVMYWYQQKSSQAPKLLFHYYDKDFNNEADTPDNFQSRRPNTSFCFLDIRSPGLGDTAMYLCATSMDRTTGSPLHFGNGTRLTVT.

The gene calls are TRBV5-6 and TRBJ2-1; D gene uncertain. The germline CDR1 and CDR2 sequences are SGHDT and YYEEEE. V was cut by 1 base and J by 11 bases, with 10 bases left in between. The CDR3 runs 12 residues. CDR3 nucleotide sequence: TGTGCCAGCAGCTTGAGCCCAGGCAAGCAGTTCTTC. Its protein is CASSLSPGKQFF.

V is TRBV21-1 and J is TRBJ2-1; TRBD2 was called by the table and not checked on the DNA. TRBV21-1 represents a pseudogene. This CDR3 is built from 13 residues. CDR3: CASSKARGNEQFF. Written as DNA, the CDR3 is TGTGCCAGCAGCAAAGCGCGAGGCAATGAGCAGTTCTTC.

This clone was observed once. The gene calls are TRBV27 and TRBJ2-3, with D tentatively TRBD1 (5 bases). This CDR3 has 17 amino acids. Germline V gene lookup returns CDR1 MNHEY and CDR2 SMNVEV (reference sequence). Trimming removed 6 bases from V and 3 bases from J, with 22 bases in between. The DNA for the CDR3 is TGTGCCAGCAGCCCCCTAGACAGTGGTGGTTCGACAGATACGCAGTATTTT. The encoded protein is CASSPLDSGGSTDTQYF.

In this sample, this clone turned up once. This rearrangement joins TRBV2 to TRBJ2-1; no reliable D call. With 6 bases removed from V and 6 bases from J, the gap between germline ends came to 18 bases. Per germline, CDR1 SNHLY and CDR2 FYNNEI. The CDR3 loop spans 15 amino acids. The CDR3 nucleotides read TGTGCCAGCAGCGCGACCCGATGGAACCTCAATGAGCAGTTCTTC. Protein: CASSATRWNLNEQFF. Complete variable domain (other parts from reference TRBV2 and TRBJ2-1): EPEVTQTPSHQVTQMGQEVILRCVPISNHLYFYWYRQILGQKVEFLVSFYNNEISEKSEIFDDQFSVERPDGSNFTLKIRSTKLEDSAMYFCASSATRWNLNEQFFGPGTRLTVL.

The rearrangement uses TRBV19 and TRBJ2-2; a weak D match, TRBD1 (6 bases). The V and J ends lost 7 bases and 3 bases respectively, with 9 bases between them. Germline values: CDR1 LNHDA, CDR2 SQIVND (reference sequence). The CDR3 is 13 amino acids. CDR3 nucleotides: TGTGCCAGTAAGGACAGTGACACCGGGGAGCTGTTTTTT. Translating it yields CASKDSDTGELFF. The entire variable domain, with the rest obtained from reference TRBV19 and TRBJ2-2, is as follows: DGGITQSPKYLFRKEGQNVTLSCEQNLNHDAMYWYRQDPGQGLRLIYYSQIVNDFQKGDIAEGYSVSREKKESFPLTVTSAQKNPTAFYLCASKDSDTGELFFGEGSRLTVL.

The chain combines TRBV6-5 with TRBJ1-2; no clear D gene. CDR1 and CDR2 (germline): MNHEY, SVGAGI. V lost 5 bases and J lost 4, with 8 bases in between. This CDR3 spans 12 amino acids. The CDR3 sequence: CASSRGVYGYTF. The CDR3 coding sequence is TGTGCCAGCAGTCGGGGAGTCTATGGCTACACCTTC.

This sequence joins TRBV19 and TRBJ2-3; D possibly uses TRBD1 or TRBD2 (5 bases each). V dropped 10 bases and J dropped 0 bases, with 14 bases sitting between them. The CDR3 spans 14 residues. Germline CDR1 reads LNHDA; CDR2 reads SQIVND (reference sequence). CDR3 DNA: TGTGCCACCGGCCCGGGGCCCAGCACAGATACGCAGTATTTT. Amino acids: CATGPGPSTDTQYF.